The sequence of this TCR beta chain was determined in a study of immune evolution from preneoplasia to lung adenocarcinoma. Germline assignment: CDR1 SEHNR and CDR2 FQNEAQ (reference sequence). Trimming stripped 6 bases from V and 2 bases from J, with 13 bases between. This CDR3 has 15 amino acids. TCRdb's table, derived via immunoSEQ multiplex PCR, lists solely in-frame clones and lacks some. The sample lists fewer than 4,000 clones, 70% to 80% occurring once. The origin of this receptor is a person aged 70 to 85 with lung adenocarcinoma. This chain uses TRBV7-9 with TRBJ2-2; D is perhaps TRBD1 or TRBD2 (5 bases each). The specimen sequenced was FFPE minimally invasive lung adenocarcinoma tissue. The CDR3 here is CASRPGTANTGELFF. CDR3 nucleotide sequence: TGTGCCAGCAGACCCGGGACGGCTAACACCGGGGAGCTGTTTTTT.